This entry describes one T cell receptor beta chain. Its target is not known. This entry is derived from a study of blood T cells in healthy people across ages. Regarding the study as a whole: There were more naive CD4+ cells and higher diversity in long-lived donors than in aged donors. Naive T cell percentage and TCR beta diversity correlated strongly.

Through a sample-barcoded 5' primer and a J-beta primer mix, a second PCR was run for about 6 to 11 cycles. A template-switch adaptor containing 12 random nucleotides labeled each cDNA molecule. TCRdb re-derived calls from the 5' RACE reads in MiXCR, one entry per CDR3 protein. The sample consists of roughly 900,000 distinct CDR3 sequences, around 49% of them appearing once. Germline V gene lookup returns CDR1 MNHEY and CDR2 SVGEGT. The CDR3 runs 16 residues. Trimming cost V 4 bases and J 6 bases, with 19 bases left between them. The study drew donors from healthy Caucasian individuals in Russia aged roughly 6 to 100.

The source of this sequence is a man aged 25-40 years in good health. The specimen sequenced was blood. This sequence joins TRBV6-2 or TRBV6-3 and TRBJ2-1; D might be TRBD2 (7 bases). The DNA for the CDR3 is TGTGCCAGCAGTTCTAGGGGGGGCCCCACCGGCAATGAGCAGTTCTTC. Protein sequence: CASSSRGGPTGNEQFF.